Presented here are 18 T cell receptor beta chains from one specimen sequenced in a study of breast tumors, draining lymph nodes, adjacent tissues. Using its own MiXCR run on the multiplex PCR reads, TCRdb lists one record per CDR3 protein. Of tens of thousands of distinct CDR3 sequences in the sample, 35% to 50% were seen once. The sample taken for sequencing was breast tumor tissue. The receptors were gathered from a female donor with breast cancer. Some clones in this sample may be carry-over from other donors' samples.

Notes on this clonotype: Given the absence of the conserved phenylalanine or tryptophan at the CDR3 end, a read error is likely. This chain uses TRBV7-3 with TRBJ2-3, with TRBD2 as a possible D gene (5 bases). Germline assignment: CDR1 SGHTA and CDR2 FQGTGA. This CDR3 contains 14 residues. V lost 5 bases to trimming and J lost 8 bases, with 17 bases between them. The CDR3 DNA reads TGTGCCAGCAGCCTCGGGCTAGCAGCAGTTACGCAGTATCTT. This sequence encodes CASSLGLAAVTQYL.

This rearrangement joins TRBV29-1 to TRBJ1-4; D might be TRBD1 (6 bases). Germline V gene data show CDR1 as SQVTM and CDR2 as ANQGSEA. The V end was cut by 0 bases, the J end by 4 bases, with 21 bases between. This CDR3 is built from 18 residues. CDR3 nucleotide sequence: TGCAGCGTTGAAGAGCAGGGGCGGACCTACGTCAATAATGAAAAACTGTTTTTT. This translates into CSVEEQGRTYVNNEKLFF.

V is TRBV12-3 or TRBV12-4 and J is TRBJ1-5; D ambiguous. The V gene lost 7 bases and the J gene lost 5 bases, with 9 bases spanning the gap. CDR3 length equals 12 residues. The CDR3 is CASTDGYQPQHF. The DNA of the CDR3 is TGTGCCAGCACCGACGGTTATCAGCCCCAGCATTTT.

The chain is built from TRBV20-1 and TRBJ1-5; D might be TRBD1 (5 bases). The germline gives CDR1 DFQATT, CDR2 SNEGSKA (reference sequence). V was trimmed by 3 bases and J by 0 bases, leaving 6 bases between them. This CDR3 is built from 13 residues. This chain's CDR3 is CSASQGSNQPQHF. CDR3 bases: TGCAGTGCTAGCCAGGGTAGCAATCAGCCCCAGCATTTT.

In this sample, this clonotype turned up many times. This chain uses TRBV4-3 with TRBJ2-1; TRBD1 agrees at 11 bases. V trimming: 3 bases; J trimming: 4 bases; junction bases outside the gene matches: 11. Germline lookup yields CDR1 LGHNA and CDR2 YSLEER. The CDR3 runs 18 residues. The CDR3 DNA follows: TGCGCCAGCAGCCATGAGGGACAGGGGGGCGGTCGGTACAATGAGCAGTTCTTC. This gives the protein CASSHEGQGGGRYNEQFF.

This clonotype was found many times. This chain uses TRBV30 with TRBJ1-2; D possibly corresponds to TRBD1 (5 bases). Trimming stripped 8 bases from V and 2 bases from J, with 15 bases between. The CDR3 totals 13 residues. The germline gives CDR1 GTSNPN, CDR2 SVGIG (reference sequence). The DNA for the CDR3 is TGTGCCGGAACCTCGACAGAGAACTATGGCTACACCTTC. The encoded protein is CAGTSTENYGYTF.

This clonotype showed up many times. The chain is built from TRBV15 and TRBJ2-1; TRBD2 aligns across 10 bases. This CDR3 region has 17 residues. V dropped 1 base and J dropped 8; count of bases not matched to a gene: 11. Germline-derived CDR1 and CDR2 are LNHNV and YYDKDF (reference sequence). CDR3 DNA sequence: TGTGCCACCAGCAGAGCTCCAGGGGGACTAGCGTTATATGAGCAGTTCTTC. It is translated as CATSRAPGGLALYEQFF.

As regards this clonotype: A much larger clone is a single base away; this may be a read error. This chain joins TRBV6-2 or TRBV6-3 and TRBJ1-5, with D hard to call. The germline V and J ends were trimmed by 5 bases and 4 bases, with 12 bases remaining between them. The CDR3 runs 14 residues. Germline-derived CDR1 and CDR2 are MNHEY and SVGEGT. The CDR3 region is CASSHASVNQPQHF. The CDR3 DNA reads as TGTGCCAGCAGTCACGCGTCAGTAAATCAGCCCCAGCATTTT.

The chain joins TRBV20-1 to TRBJ2-1, with unresolved D. Germline CDR1 and CDR2: DFQATT and SNEGSKA (reference sequence). V was cut by 0 bases and J by 10 bases, with 19 bases left in between. The CDR3 is 15 amino acids. The CDR3 nucleotides read TGCAGTGCTAGAGAAGCAGGCAGAGCAATCAGGGAGCAGTTCTTC. This gives the protein CSAREAGRAIREQFF.

Concerning this clonotype itself: One junction end does not reproduce the germline sequence, and a read error may be involved. The chain is built from TRBV7-2 and TRBJ2-5, with a tentative D call TRBD2 (5 bases). The CDR3 spans 17 residues. CDR1 is SGHTA, CDR2 FQGNSA, per germline. Here the CDR3 reads CASGLAGRRRTQEAQYF. The CDR3 bases are TGTGCCAGCGGCTTAGCAGGCAGGCGGAGGACCCAAGAGGCCCAGTACTTC. The full variable domain, completed using reference TRBV7-2 and TRBJ2-5, is GAGVSQSPSNKVTEKGKDVELRCDPISGHTALYWYRQSLGQGLEFLIYFQGNSAPDKSGLPSDRFSAERTGGSVSTLTIQRTQQEDSAVYLCASGLAGRRRTQEAQYFGPGTRLLVL.

This clonotype was counted ten times or more. This chain uses TRBV2 with TRBJ2-6; D gene unclear. CDR3 length: 13 amino acids. Germline CDR1 SNHLY, CDR2 FYNNEI. Trimming pared 4 bases from V and 8 bases from J, leaving 9 bases between. The CDR3 region has the DNA TGTGCCAGCAGTGCCACCACCCCCAACGTCCTGACTTTC. It specifies CASSATTPNVLTF.

V and J are TRBV27 and TRBJ1-5; the D gene is possibly TRBD1 (5 bases). The germline V gene has CDR1 MNHEY and CDR2 SMNVEV (reference sequence). This CDR3 comprises 15 residues. The ends were cut back, 4 bases at V and 3 bases at J, with 13 bases in the middle. This chain's CDR3 is CASSYTGAANQPQHF. The CDR3 nucleotides are TGTGCCAGCAGTTATACCGGGGCCGCCAATCAGCCCCAGCATTTT.

Comments on this clonotype: Germline is not matched at one junction end, which may reflect a read error. The rearrangement joins TRBV20-1 to TRBJ2-2; either TRBD1 or TRBD2 may fit D (5 bases each). There are 16 residues in the CDR3. Per the germline V gene, CDR1 is DFQATT and CDR2 is SNEGSKA (reference sequence). DNA for the CDR3: TGCAGTGCCAGGAAATCCGGACAAGTAAACACCGGGGAGCTGTCTTTT. Translated: CSARKSGQVNTGELSF.

This chain uses TRBV5-4 with TRBJ1-3, with D perhaps TRBD1 (5 bases). Per germline, CDR1 SGHNT and CDR2 YYREEE (reference sequence). The CDR3 is made up of 15 amino acids. V lost 2 bases, J lost 0 bases, and 9 bases lay in between. The CDR3 spells CASSFDSHSGNTIYF. CDR3 in DNA: TGTGCCAGCAGCTTTGACAGCCACTCTGGAAACACCATATATTTT.

The CDR3 DNA is TGTGCCGGTGATTCGGGACAGCTCGCTAACTATGGCTACACCTTC. Protein sequence: CAGDSGQLANYGYTF. The J gene is TRBJ1-2, the V gene TRBV7-9; 7 positions match TRBD1. The CDR3 runs to 15 residues. CDR1 SEHNR and CDR2 FQNEAQ come from the germline V gene (reference sequence). With V trimmed by 11 bases and J by 0 bases, 12 bases remained unmatched.

This clonotype was picked up a small number of times. The V gene is TRBV19, the J gene TRBJ1-1; possibly TRBD1 for D (5 bases). The germline CDR1 and CDR2 sequences are LNHDA and SQIVND (reference sequence). The CDR3 runs 19 residues. V was pared by 4 bases and J by 3 bases, with 27 bases between. In DNA, the CDR3 is TGTGCCAGTAGTACCCAGTGGAGGGGAAGGGACCTAGCGGACACTGAAGCTTTCTTT. Translation gives CASSTQWRGRDLADTEAFF.

As regards this clonotype: A much larger clone differs by one base, so this may be a read error. The chain carries TRBV3-1 and TRBJ2-1; D may match TRBD1 or TRBD2 (5 bases each). The CDR3 is 16 amino acids. Germline V lookup: CDR1 LGHDT, CDR2 YNNKEL (reference sequence). DNA for the CDR3: TGTGCCAGCAGCCAAGAAGATCGGGGCTCCTACAATAAGCAGTTCTTC. It specifies CASSQEDRGSYNKQFF.

The chain has TRBV5-6 and TRBJ1-1; D uncertain. The length of the CDR3 is 15 residues. Trimming cost V 0 bases and J 3 bases, with 12 bases left between them. The germline gives CDR1 SGHDT, CDR2 YYEEEE. CDR3 residues: CASSLGLWGDTEAFF. CDR3 in DNA: TGTGCCAGCAGCTTGGGACTCTGGGGAGACACTGAAGCTTTCTTT.